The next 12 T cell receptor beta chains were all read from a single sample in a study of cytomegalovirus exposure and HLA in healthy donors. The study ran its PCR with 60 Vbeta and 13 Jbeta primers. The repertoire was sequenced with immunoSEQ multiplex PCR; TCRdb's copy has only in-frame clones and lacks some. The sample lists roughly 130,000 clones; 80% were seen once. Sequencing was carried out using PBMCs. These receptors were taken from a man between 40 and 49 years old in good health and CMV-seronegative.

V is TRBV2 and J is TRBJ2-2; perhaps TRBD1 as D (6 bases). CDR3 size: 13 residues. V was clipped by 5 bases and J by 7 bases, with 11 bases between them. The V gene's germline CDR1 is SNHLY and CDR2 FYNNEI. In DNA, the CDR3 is TGTGCCAGCAGTTTTCAGGGACACGGGGAGCTGTTTTTT. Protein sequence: CASSFQGHGELFF.

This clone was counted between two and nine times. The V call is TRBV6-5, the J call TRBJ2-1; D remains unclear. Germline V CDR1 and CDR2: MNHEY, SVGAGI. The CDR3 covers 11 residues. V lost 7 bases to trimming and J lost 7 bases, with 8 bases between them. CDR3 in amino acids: CASTHLNEQFF. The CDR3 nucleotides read TGTGCCAGCACACATTTAAATGAGCAGTTCTTC.

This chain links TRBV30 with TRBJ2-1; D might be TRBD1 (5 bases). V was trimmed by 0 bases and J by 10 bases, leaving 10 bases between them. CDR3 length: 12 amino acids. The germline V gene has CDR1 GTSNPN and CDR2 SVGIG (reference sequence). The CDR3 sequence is CAWSVGAHEQFF. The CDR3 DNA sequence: TGTGCCTGGAGTGTAGGGGCCCACGAGCAGTTCTTC.

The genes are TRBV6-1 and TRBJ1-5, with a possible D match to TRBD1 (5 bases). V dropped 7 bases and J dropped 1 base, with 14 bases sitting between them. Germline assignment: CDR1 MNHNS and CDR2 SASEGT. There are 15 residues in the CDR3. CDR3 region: CASTTLGLSNQPQHF. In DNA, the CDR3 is TGTGCCAGCACCACTCTGGGGCTGAGCAATCAGCCCCAGCATTTT.

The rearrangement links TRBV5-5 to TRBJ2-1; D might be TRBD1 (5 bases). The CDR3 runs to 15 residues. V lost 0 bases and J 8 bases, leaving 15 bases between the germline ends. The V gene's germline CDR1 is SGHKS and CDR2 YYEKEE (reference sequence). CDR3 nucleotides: TGTGCCAGCAGCTTGGATAGGGGAAGGTTTGATGAGCAGTTCTTC. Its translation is CASSLDRGRFDEQFF.

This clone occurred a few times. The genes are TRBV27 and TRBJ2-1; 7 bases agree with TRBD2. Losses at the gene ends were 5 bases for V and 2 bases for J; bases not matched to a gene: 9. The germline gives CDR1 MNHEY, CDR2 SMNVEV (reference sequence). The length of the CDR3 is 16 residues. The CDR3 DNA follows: TGTGCCAGCAGTCAAGTAGCGGGTACTCCCTACAATGAGCAGTTCTTC. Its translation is CASSQVAGTPYNEQFF.

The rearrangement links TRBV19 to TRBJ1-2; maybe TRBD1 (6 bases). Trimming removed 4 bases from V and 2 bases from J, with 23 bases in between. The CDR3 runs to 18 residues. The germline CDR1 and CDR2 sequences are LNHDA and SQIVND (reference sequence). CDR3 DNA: TGTGCCAGTAGTACCGAAGTGGACAGTTCTAGAGTGAACTATGGCTACACCTTC. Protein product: CASSTEVDSSRVNYGYTF.

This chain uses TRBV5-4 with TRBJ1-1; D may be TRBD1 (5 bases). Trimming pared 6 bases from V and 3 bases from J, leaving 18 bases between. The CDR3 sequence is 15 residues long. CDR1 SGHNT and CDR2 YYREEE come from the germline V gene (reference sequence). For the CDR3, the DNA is TGTGCCAGCACCAGCCCCGGCGACAGTCACACTGAAGCTTTCTTT. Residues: CASTSPGDSHTEAFF.

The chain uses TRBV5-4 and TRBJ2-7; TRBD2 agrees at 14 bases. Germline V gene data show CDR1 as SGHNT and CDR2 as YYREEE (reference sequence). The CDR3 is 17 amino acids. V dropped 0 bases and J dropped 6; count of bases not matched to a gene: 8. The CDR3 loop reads CASSLERTSGRLGEQYF. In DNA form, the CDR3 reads TGTGCCAGCAGCTTGGAGAGGACTAGCGGGAGGTTGGGCGAGCAGTACTTC.

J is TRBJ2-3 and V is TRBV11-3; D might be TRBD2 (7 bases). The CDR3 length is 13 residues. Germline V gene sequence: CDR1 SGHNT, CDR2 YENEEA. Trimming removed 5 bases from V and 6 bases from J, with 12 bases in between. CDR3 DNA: TGTGCCAGCAGCCTCAGGGGAGGGGATACGCAGTATTTT. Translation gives CASSLRGGDTQYF.

CDR3 bases: TGCGCCAGCAGCTTGGGACAGGAGGCCGGGGAGCTGTTTTTT. This translates into CASSLGQEAGELFF. The V call is TRBV5-1, the J call TRBJ2-2; D is perhaps TRBD1 (6 bases). The CDR3 is 14 residues long. In germline, CDR1 is SGHRS, CDR2 YFSETQ. V was clipped by 0 bases and J by 6 bases, with 9 bases between them.

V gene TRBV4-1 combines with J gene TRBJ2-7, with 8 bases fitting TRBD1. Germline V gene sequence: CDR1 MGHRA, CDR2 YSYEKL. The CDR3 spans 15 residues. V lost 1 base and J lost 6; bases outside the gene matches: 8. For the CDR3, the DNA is TGCGCCAGCAGCCAAGGTGACAGGGGAAACTCCGAGCAGTACTTC. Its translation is CASSQGDRGNSEQYF.